This T cell receptor (beta chain) comes out of a study of cytomegalovirus exposure and HLA in healthy donors. These donors were members of the roughly 120-subject validation cohort, a group separate from the roughly 700-subject first cohort. This CDR3 has 13 amino acids. Germline CDR1 reads SGDLS; CDR2 reads YYNGEE. Trimming pared 2 bases from V and 5 bases from J, leaving 10 bases between. Concerning this clone: Its antigen is not known.

Repertoires were generated with immunoSEQ multiplex PCR, while TCRdb's copy carries only in-frame clones and drops some. The repertoire has approximately 70,000 clones, approximately 94% of them found once; the top ten carry more than 0.8%. Overall study results and limits: Accounts indicate the classifier identified cytomegalovirus status with strong specificity and sensitivity. The investigators catalogued 150 to 200 TCR beta chains as cytomegalovirus-associated.

Sequencing used PBMCs. The receptor's source is a woman under 30 in good health and CMV-seronegative. The V and J genes are TRBV9 and TRBJ1-2; possibly TRBD1 for D (6 bases). As DNA, the CDR3 is TGTGCCAGCAGCGTCTTACAGGGATATGGCTACACCTTC. Its protein product is CASSVLQGYGYTF. The variable domain in full, completed from reference TRBV9 and TRBJ1-2, reads DSGVTQTPKHLITATGQRVTLRCSPRSGDLSVYWYQQSLDQGLQFLIQYYNGEERAKGNILERFSAQQFPDLHSELNLSSLELGDSALYFCASSVLQGYGYTFGSGTRLTVV.